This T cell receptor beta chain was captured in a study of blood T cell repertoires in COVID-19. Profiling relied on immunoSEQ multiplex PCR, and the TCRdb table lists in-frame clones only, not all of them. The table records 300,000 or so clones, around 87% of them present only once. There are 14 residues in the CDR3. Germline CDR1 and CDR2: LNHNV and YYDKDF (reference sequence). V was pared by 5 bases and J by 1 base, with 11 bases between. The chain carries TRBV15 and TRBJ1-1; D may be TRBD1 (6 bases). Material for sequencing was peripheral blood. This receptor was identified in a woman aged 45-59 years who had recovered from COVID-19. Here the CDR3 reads CATSADRTNTEAFF. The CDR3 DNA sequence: TGTGCCACCAGCGCCGACAGGACGAACACTGAAGCTTTCTTT.